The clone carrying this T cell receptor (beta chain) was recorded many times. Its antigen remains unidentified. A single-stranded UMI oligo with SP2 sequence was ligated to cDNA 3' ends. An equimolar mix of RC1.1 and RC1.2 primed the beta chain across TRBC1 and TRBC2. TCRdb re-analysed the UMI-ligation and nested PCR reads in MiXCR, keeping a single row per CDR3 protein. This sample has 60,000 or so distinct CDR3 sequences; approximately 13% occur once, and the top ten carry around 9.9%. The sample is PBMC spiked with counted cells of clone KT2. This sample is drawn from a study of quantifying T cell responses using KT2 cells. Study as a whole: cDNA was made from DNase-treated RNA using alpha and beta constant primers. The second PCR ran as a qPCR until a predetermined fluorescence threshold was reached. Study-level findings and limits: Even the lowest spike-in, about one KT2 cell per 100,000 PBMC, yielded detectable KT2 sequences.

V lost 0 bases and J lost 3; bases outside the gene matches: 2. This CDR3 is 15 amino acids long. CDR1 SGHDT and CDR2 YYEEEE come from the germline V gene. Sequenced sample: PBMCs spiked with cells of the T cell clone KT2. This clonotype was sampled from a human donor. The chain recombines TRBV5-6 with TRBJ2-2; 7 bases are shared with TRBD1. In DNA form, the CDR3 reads TGTGCCAGCAGCTTGGTAGGGACAGACACCGGGGAGCTGTTTTTT. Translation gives CASSLVGTDTGELFF.